This TCR beta chain derives from a study of T cells in Graves' hyperthyroidism and ophthalmopathy. Regions amplified from RNA transcripts were the TCR beta CDR3 regions. Researchers ran a first-round RT-PCR on the TCR CDR3 using the HTBI primer set. TCRdb fed the multiplex PCR reads into MiXCR, producing one record per CDR3 protein. The repertoire holds approximately 610,000 distinct CDR3 sequences, with roughly 15% as singletons. This clonotype was seen repeatedly, ten times or more. Unmatched junction bases numbered 10, after V lost 2 bases and J lost 6 bases. CDR1 is SGHDN, CDR2 FVKESK, per germline. The CDR3 sequence is 16 residues long.

This sequence originates from a woman in her thirties or forties with Graves' ophthalmopathy. The chain recombines TRBV14 with TRBJ2-7; 10 nucleotides line up with TRBD1. Source material: blood. CDR3 amino acids: CASSQPGTGDLIEQYF. The CDR3 DNA is TGTGCCAGCAGCCAACCGGGGACAGGGGACTTGATCGAGCAGTACTTC.